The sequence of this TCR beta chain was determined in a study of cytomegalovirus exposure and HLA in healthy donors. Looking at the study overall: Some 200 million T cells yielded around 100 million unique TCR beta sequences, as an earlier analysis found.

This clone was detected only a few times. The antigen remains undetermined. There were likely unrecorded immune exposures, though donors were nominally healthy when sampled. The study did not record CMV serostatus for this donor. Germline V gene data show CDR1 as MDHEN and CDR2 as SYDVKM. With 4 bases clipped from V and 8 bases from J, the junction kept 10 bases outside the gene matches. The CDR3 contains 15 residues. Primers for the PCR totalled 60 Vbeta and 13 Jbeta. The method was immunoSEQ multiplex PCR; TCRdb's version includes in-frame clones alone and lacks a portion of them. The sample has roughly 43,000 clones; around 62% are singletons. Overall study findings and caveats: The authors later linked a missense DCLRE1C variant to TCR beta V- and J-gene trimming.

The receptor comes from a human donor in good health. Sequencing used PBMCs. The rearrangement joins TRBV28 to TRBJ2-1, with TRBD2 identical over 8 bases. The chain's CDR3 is CASSSGPPGRDEQFF. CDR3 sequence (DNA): TGTGCCAGCAGTTCCGGGCCCCCCGGGAGGGATGAGCAGTTCTTC.